Listed below are T cell receptor beta chains from one sample, sequenced in a study of blood T cell repertoires in COVID-19. Sequencing used immunoSEQ multiplex PCR; TCRdb keeps in-frame clones, though not all of them. There are about 400,000 clones in the sample; around 92% occur only once, and 1.7% lies in the top ten. Material for sequencing was PBMCs or T cells enriched from blood (not recorded which). These receptors came from a woman in her 30s who had recovered from COVID-19. Each CDR3 is given with its conserved first and last residue. A D gene is named only where the DNA matches it firmly. Clone size is given for some rows only: seen once, a few or many times, or a class if the clone is expanded.

j_call: TRBJ1-6
v_call: TRBV6-5
cdr3_length: 15
clone_size: .
d_call: TRBD1
cdr3_nt: TGTGCCAGCAGGGACCGGGACAGGGTCTTTTCACCCCTCCACTTT
cdr3_aa: CASRDRDRVFSPLHF

j_call: TRBJ1-1
v_call: TRBV4-1
cdr3_length: 14
clone_size: .
d_call: .
cdr3_nt: TGCGCCAGCAGCCATTCACAGGTCCTGACTGAAGCTTTCTTT
cdr3_aa: CASSHSQVLTEAFF

j_call: TRBJ1-4
v_call: TRBV13
cdr3_length: 15
clone_size: .
d_call: TRBD1
cdr3_nt: TGTGCCAGCAGCCCCCAGGGACAGGGGAATGAAAAACTGTTTTTT
cdr3_aa: CASSPQGQGNEKLFF

j_call: TRBJ1-2
v_call: TRBV7-8
cdr3_length: 15
clone_size: .
d_call: .
cdr3_nt: TGTGCCAGCAGTCTTCTAGGCGGACAGTACTATGGCTACACCTTC
cdr3_aa: CASSLLGGQYYGYTF

j_call: TRBJ1-4
v_call: TRBV7-2
cdr3_length: 14
clone_size: few
d_call: .
cdr3_nt: TGTGCCAGCAGCTTAGATCCAGGGGATGAAAAACTGTTTTTT
cdr3_aa: CASSLDPGDEKLFF

j_call: TRBJ1-6
v_call: TRBV5-1
cdr3_length: 16
clone_size: few
d_call: .
cdr3_nt: TGCGCCAGCAGCTTGGCCGGGGGGCGAGATAATTCACCCCTCCACTTT
cdr3_aa: CASSLAGGRDNSPLHF

j_call: TRBJ1-2
v_call: TRBV11-2
cdr3_length: 16
clone_size: .
d_call: TRBD1
cdr3_nt: TGTGCCAGCAGATCGATACGGACAGGAACGTTCTATGGCTACACCTTC
cdr3_aa: CASRSIRTGTFYGYTF

j_call: TRBJ2-1
v_call: TRBV18
cdr3_length: 17
clone_size: .
d_call: TRBD2
cdr3_nt: TGTGCCAGCTCACCTTTAGCGGGAGGTAACCTCTACAATGAGCAGTTCTTC
cdr3_aa: CASSPLAGGNLYNEQFF

j_call: TRBJ2-7
v_call: TRBV5-5
cdr3_length: 14
clone_size: once
d_call: TRBD1
cdr3_nt: TGTGCCAGCAGCTCACCGACAGGGTTGAGCCTCCAGTACTTC
cdr3_aa: CASSSPTGLSLQYF

j_call: TRBJ2-7
v_call: TRBV7-8
cdr3_length: 14
clone_size: .
d_call: TRBD1
cdr3_nt: TGTGCCAGCAGACATTCGGACAGGGCCTACGAGCAGTACTTC
cdr3_aa: CASRHSDRAYEQYF